The TCR beta chain under discussion was sequenced for a study of blood T cell repertoires in COVID-19. Study background: The study drew acute and convalescent COVID-19 samples from the United States, Italy and Spain.

V was clipped by 3 bases and J by 4 bases, with 19 bases between them. Germline V CDR1 and CDR2: MNHNS, SASEGT. The length of the CDR3 is 17 residues. Per the study methods: Using reference gene primer amplification, nucleated cell counts were estimated. Produced via immunoSEQ multiplex PCR; TCRdb's table is partial and in-frame only. V and J calls and clone size come straight from that table; D and trimming were deduced from the DNA. The data contain fewer than 250,000 clones, roughly 85% of them singletons. Enrolled through a virtual design, the participants were between about 18 and 100 years of age and came from about two dozen US areas.

The receptor was derived from a woman between 45 and 60 years old with acute COVID-19. Material: PBMCs or T cells enriched from blood (not recorded which). V gene TRBV6-1 combines with J gene TRBJ1-3; D may be TRBD1 (6 bases). For the CDR3, the DNA is TGTGCCAGCAGTGAGTTCCAAGGTCGACAGGCCGGAAACACCATATATTTT. This translates into CASSEFQGRQAGNTIYF.